This T cell receptor (beta chain) was retrieved from a study of blood T cell repertoires in COVID-19. Overall study: Acute-phase and convalescent COVID-19 samples originated in the United States, Italy and Spain. PBMCs, B-cell-depleted T cells, or T cells provided the cDNA or gDNA that made up the material.

Authors' methods: How many nucleated cells were present was estimated from reference gene primer amplification. Assay used: immunoSEQ multiplex PCR; TCRdb lists only in-frame clones, some missing. The DNA was the basis for D and trimming; V, J and clone size are from that table. This table has tens of thousands of clones, about nine tenths appearing once. The CDR3 is 11 residues long. CDR1 and CDR2 from the germline V gene are SQVTM and ANQGSEA. V was trimmed by 4 bases and J by 4 bases, leaving 7 bases between them. The chain employs TRBV29-1 and TRBJ1-2; D not resolved. The source is a man younger than 45 with acute or convalescent COVID-19. The material sequenced was peripheral blood. This chain's CDR3 is CSVAGAYGYTF. CDR3 DNA sequence: TGCAGCGTTGCGGGAGCCTATGGCTACACCTTC.